The 32 T cell receptor beta chains below come from one sample, sequenced in a study of beta chain features in type 1 diabetes. The entirety of the isolated RNA underwent reverse transcription, so expressed TCRB transcripts were sequenced. Sequenced by immunoSEQ multiplex PCR; TCRdb stores in-frame clones only, minus some. The sample has 970,000 or so clones, roughly 16% seen once. Sample: naive CD4+ T cells from blood. The origin of the receptors is a woman aged 18-29 years in good health.

This chain links TRBV27 with TRBJ2-5, with D possibly matching TRBD2 (5 bases). The V gene lost 6 bases and the J gene lost 6 bases, with 14 bases spanning the gap. There are 13 residues in the CDR3. CDR1 MNHEY and CDR2 SMNVEV come from the germline V gene (reference sequence). This chain's CDR3 is CASSFSAKKTQYF. The CDR3 DNA follows: TGTGCCAGCAGCTTTAGCGCCAAAAAGACCCAGTACTTC.

This clone has a handful of counts. The chain recombines TRBV7-9 with TRBJ1-1, with 9 bases lining up with TRBD1. The V segment lost 6 bases and the J segment 5 bases; nucleotides outside the gene matches: 7. Germline V gives CDR1 SEHNR, CDR2 FQNEAQ (reference sequence). The CDR3 length is 14 residues. The CDR3, as DNA: TGTGCCAGCAGGCCCGGGACAGGGAGAACTGAAGCTTTCTTT. Its translation is CASRPGTGRTEAFF.

There are a few counts of this clone. The J gene is TRBJ2-2, the V gene TRBV5-1, with D perhaps matching TRBD1 or TRBD2 (6 bases each). The length of the CDR3 is 15 residues. Germline CDR1 reads SGHRS; CDR2 reads YFSETQ. Trimming stripped 4 bases from V and 6 bases from J, with 16 bases between. The CDR3 loop reads CASSTQTGGAGELFF. The CDR3 DNA follows: TGCGCCAGCAGCACGCAGACAGGAGGGGCCGGGGAGCTGTTTTTT.

The chain has TRBV7-3 and TRBJ2-2; D is perhaps TRBD2 (5 bases). The germline V and J ends were trimmed by 2 bases and 2 bases, with 15 bases remaining between them. Germline V gene data show CDR1 as SGHTA and CDR2 as FQGTGA. This CDR3 is 17 amino acids long. The CDR3 is CASSLSPASLNTGELFF. In DNA, the CDR3 is TGTGCCAGCAGCTTATCCCCTGCTAGCCTTAACACCGGGGAGCTGTTTTTT. Filled out from reference TRBV7-3 and TRBJ2-2, the complete variable domain reads GAGVSQTPSNKVTEKGKYVELRCDPISGHTALYWYRQSLGQGPEFLIYFQGTGAADDSGLPNDRFFAVRPEGSVSTLKIQRTERGDSAVYLCASSLSPASLNTGELFFGEGSRLTVL.

This sequence joins TRBV4-2 and TRBJ1-3; D is ambiguous. This CDR3 spans 14 amino acids. The ends were cut back, 5 bases at V and 0 bases at J, with 8 bases in the middle. CDR1 and CDR2 from the germline V gene are LGHNA and YNFKEQ. The CDR3 DNA follows: TGTGCCAGCAGCACCACTAGCTCTGGAAACACCATATATTTT. This codes for CASSTTSSGNTIYF.

This clone was picked up a small number of times. The gene calls are TRBV27 and TRBJ1-1, with D perhaps TRBD1 (5 bases). Trimming stripped 6 bases from V and 0 bases from J, with 11 bases between. Germline V CDR1 and CDR2: MNHEY, SMNVEV (reference sequence). This CDR3 contains 14 residues. The CDR3 DNA is TGTGCCAGCAGATTAAGACAGATGAACACTGAAGCTTTCTTT. It encodes CASRLRQMNTEAFF.

The chain combines TRBV10-3 with TRBJ1-1; D remains ambiguous. Trimming shortened V by 6 bases and J by 4 bases, and 6 bases separated the two germline ends. Germline CDR1 ENHRY, CDR2 SYGVKD. The CDR3 totals 11 residues. CDR3 nucleotide sequence: TGTGCCATCAGCGGGGTCACTGAAGCTTTCTTT. It encodes CAISGVTEAFF.

This sequence joins TRBV6-1 and TRBJ2-7; possible D gene TRBD1, 6 bases. CDR3 length: 13 residues. Germline V gene sequence: CDR1 MNHNS, CDR2 SASEGT. The V and J ends lost 6 bases and 2 bases respectively, with 11 bases between them. The CDR3 protein is CASSEDRPYEQYF. The CDR3 DNA follows: TGTGCCAGCAGCGAGGACAGACCCTACGAGCAGTACTTC.

This chain joins TRBV19 and TRBJ2-3, with D possibly TRBD2 on 5 matching bases. The V gene lost 6 bases and the J gene lost 0 bases, with 13 bases spanning the gap. Looked up from germline, CDR1 is LNHDA and CDR2 is SQIVND (reference sequence). This CDR3 has 15 amino acids. The DNA of the CDR3 is TGTGCCAGTAGGAGGACTTATACTAGCACAGATACGCAGTATTTT. Translated: CASRRTYTSTDTQYF.

The rearrangement joins TRBV6-5 to TRBJ1-5; D may be TRBD1 (5 bases). V lost 6 bases and J 4 bases, leaving 10 bases between the germline ends. Per the germline V gene, CDR1 is MNHEY and CDR2 is SVGAGI. The CDR3 loop spans 13 amino acids. The CDR3 bases are TGTGCCAGCAGGGGACCGACTAATCAGCCCCAGCATTTT. Protein product: CASRGPTNQPQHF.

The chain has TRBV15 and TRBJ2-1; TRBD1 matches 9 bases. The V segment lost 1 base and the J segment 9 bases; nucleotides outside the gene matches: 19. The CDR3 totals 19 residues. Germline V lookup: CDR1 LNHNV, CDR2 YYDKDF (reference sequence). The CDR3 DNA sequence: TGTGCCACCAGCAGAGGAAGAACAGGGGGCGAACTGGGATCTGGTGAGCAGTTCTTC. Its protein is CATSRGRTGGELGSGEQFF.

This clone was counted between two and nine times. V is TRBV6-1 and J is TRBJ2-7, with 7 bases aligning to TRBD1. The length of the CDR3 is 14 residues. Germline-derived CDR1 and CDR2 are MNHNS and SASEGT. V shed 8 bases, J shed 3 bases, and the junction held 10 bases outside the gene matches. The CDR3 sequence is CASRRDRAYYEQYF. CDR3 nucleotide sequence: TGTGCCAGCCGCCGCGACAGGGCTTACTACGAGCAGTACTTC.

The chain links TRBV9 to TRBJ2-1; 8 positions agree with TRBD2. The CDR3 sequence is 15 residues long. The J segment lost 5 bases and the V segment lost 2 bases, leaving 6 bases of the junction unmatched. In germline, CDR1 is SGDLS, CDR2 YYNGEE. CDR3 DNA: TGTGCCAGCAGCGTGGAAGGAGCGGGGGACAATGAGCAGTTCTTC. It translates to CASSVEGAGDNEQFF. Supplemented by reference TRBV9 and TRBJ2-1, the full variable domain reads DSGVTQTPKHLITATGQRVTLRCSPRSGDLSVYWYQQSLDQGLQFLIQYYNGEERAKGNILERFSAQQFPDLHSELNLSSLELGDSALYFCASSVEGAGDNEQFFGPGTRLTVL.

This clone was seen more than once but under ten times. This chain links TRBV20-1 with TRBJ2-1, with D perhaps given as TRBD1 or TRBD2 (5 bases each). The CDR3 runs 11 residues. CDR1 DFQATT and CDR2 SNEGSKA come from the germline V gene (reference sequence). The germline V and J ends were trimmed by 3 bases and 9 bases, with 9 bases remaining between them. The CDR3, as DNA: TGCAGTGCTAGTCCCGGGACTGAGCAGTTCTTC. This sequence encodes CSASPGTEQFF.

J is TRBJ1-4 and V is TRBV7-9; no reliable D call. With 4 bases removed from V and 4 bases from J, the gap between germline ends came to 10 bases. The germline V gene has CDR1 SEHNR and CDR2 FQNEAQ (reference sequence). CDR3 length equals 14 residues. The CDR3 coding sequence is TGTGCCAGCAGCTCCGCACCCCTTAATGAAAAACTGTTTTTT. Its protein is CASSSAPLNEKLFF.

This chain connects TRBV27 to TRBJ2-7; D ambiguous. CDR3 length: 17 residues. Germline values: CDR1 MNHEY, CDR2 SMNVEV (reference sequence). Trimming left V 3 bases short and J 3 bases short, with 21 bases between. The CDR3 region is CASSFLPPSGTHYEQYF. The DNA for the CDR3 is TGTGCCAGCAGTTTCCTCCCCCCATCAGGAACCCACTACGAGCAGTACTTC.

V is TRBV20-1 and J is TRBJ1-1; D is undetermined. V lost 6 bases to trimming and J lost 11 bases, with 16 bases between them. Per germline, CDR1 DFQATT and CDR2 SNEGSKA (reference sequence). The CDR3 is 11 residues long. The CDR3 nucleotides are TGCAGTGCCGCAAGCTCAAGTCGGGCTTTCTTT. Protein product: CSAASSSRAFF.

This clone was seen a few times. The chain has TRBV5-6 and TRBJ2-2, with D unresolved. CDR1 SGHDT and CDR2 YYEEEE come from the germline V gene. V was clipped by 4 bases and J by 4 bases, with 17 bases between them. The CDR3 contains 16 residues. The CDR3 reads CASSPITTGPTGELFF. DNA for the CDR3: TGTGCCAGCAGCCCAATTACTACCGGCCCCACCGGGGAGCTGTTTTTT. Together with reference TRBV5-6 and TRBJ2-2, the CDR3 gives the full variable domain: DAGVTQSPTHLIKTRGQQVTLRCSPKSGHDTVSWYQQALGQGPQFIFQYYEEEERQRGNFPDRFSGHQFPNYSSELNVNALLLGDSALYLCASSPITTGPTGELFFGEGSRLTVL.

The genes are TRBV19 and TRBJ2-7; 7 bases line up with TRBD2. The CDR3 contains 11 residues. V shed 5 bases, J shed 6 bases, and the junction held 1 base outside the gene matches. Germline V gene data show CDR1 as LNHDA and CDR2 as SQIVND (reference sequence). The CDR3 sequence is CASSGGVEQYF. The CDR3 nucleotides read TGTGCCAGTAGTGGGGGGGTCGAGCAGTACTTC.

The table lists this clone with many counts. J is TRBJ2-7 and V is TRBV7-2; no clear D gene. V was cut by 1 base and J by 6 bases, with 4 bases left in between. The CDR3 covers 11 residues. Germline V gives CDR1 SGHTA, CDR2 FQGNSA. As DNA, the CDR3 is TGTGCCAGCAGCTTAGGTGTCGAGCAGTACTTC. Protein sequence: CASSLGVEQYF.

This chain links TRBV27 with TRBJ2-1; 7 bases line up with TRBD2. The germline V gene has CDR1 MNHEY and CDR2 SMNVEV (reference sequence). J lost 6 bases, V lost 3 bases, and 8 bases had no gene match. The CDR3 consists of 15 residues. CDR3 DNA: TGTGCCAGCAGTTTTTTAGCGGGTGACAGCAATGAGCAGTTCTTC. Protein sequence: CASSFLAGDSNEQFF.

V and J are TRBV6-6 and TRBJ2-5; D is undetermined. With 10 bases removed from V and 5 bases from J, the gap between germline ends came to 17 bases. The CDR3 runs to 13 residues. CDR1 MNHNY and CDR2 SVGAGI come from the germline V gene (reference sequence). The CDR3 loop reads CAIKPDFPETQYF. The CDR3 DNA is TGTGCCATCAAACCCGATTTCCCTGAGACCCAGTACTTC.

This clone was picked up a small number of times. CDR3 sequence (DNA): TGTGCCAGCACCAAGCCTACAGGGATAAGTGGCTACACCTTC. This sequence encodes CASTKPTGISGYTF. The V and J genes are TRBV6-1 and TRBJ1-2; D might be TRBD1 (6 bases). Germline V gene lookup returns CDR1 MNHNS and CDR2 SASEGT. The V and J ends lost 7 bases and 7 bases respectively, with 19 bases between them. This CDR3 is built from 14 residues.

Only a few counts were recorded for this clone. Distinct nucleotide sequences in the sample also encode this CDR3. The chain carries TRBV28 and TRBJ2-7; D possibly corresponds to TRBD2 (6 bases). Per germline, CDR1 MDHEN and CDR2 SYDVKM. CDR3 length equals 15 residues. V lost 4 bases to trimming and J lost 0 bases, with 13 bases between them. CDR3 region: CASSSPGAPSYEQYF. In nucleotides, the CDR3 is TGTGCCAGCAGTTCCCCGGGAGCCCCCTCCTACGAGCAGTACTTC.

This clone was seen a handful of times. Additional DNA sequences in this sample encode the identical CDR3. The CDR3 loop reads CASSPRQGMNTEAFF. As DNA, the CDR3 is TGTGCCAGCAGTCCACGTCAGGGGATGAACACTGAAGCTTTCTTT. The V and J genes are TRBV27 and TRBJ1-1; tentatively, D is TRBD1 (6 bases). The V end was cut by 5 bases, the J end by 0 bases, with 13 bases between. Germline CDR1 and CDR2: MNHEY and SMNVEV (reference sequence). The CDR3 totals 15 residues.

A few counts support this clone. The chain couples TRBV7-2 to TRBJ2-7; TRBD2 matches at 9 bases. The junction had 2 bases not matched to a gene; V was cut back by 0 bases and J by 2 bases. The CDR3 runs 15 residues. CDR1 and CDR2 (germline): SGHTA, FQGNSA. CDR3 sequence: CASSLASSGTYEQYF. The CDR3 DNA reads TGTGCCAGCAGCTTAGCGTCTAGCGGGACCTACGAGCAGTACTTC.

V is TRBV4-3 and J is TRBJ2-5, with 8 bases identical to TRBD1. The CDR3 contains 16 residues. Germline V gene sequence: CDR1 LGHNA, CDR2 YSLEER. V dropped 4 bases and J dropped 5; count of bases not matched to a gene: 12. CDR3 loop: CASSPRGPQAGETQYF. The DNA for the CDR3 is TGCGCCAGCAGCCCCAGGGGGCCGCAGGCTGGGGAGACCCAGTACTTC.

This clone was found a few times. The chain links TRBV23-1 to TRBJ2-7; tentative D call: TRBD1 (6 bases). TRBV23-1 carries the ORF label, with uncertain function. Trimming pared 4 bases from V and 5 bases from J, leaving 21 bases between. The CDR3 loop spans 16 amino acids. The CDR3: CASSPPTGRGEDEQYF. DNA for the CDR3: TGCGCCAGCAGTCCCCCTACGGGCAGGGGAGAGGACGAGCAGTACTTC.

In the case of this clone: This sample also contains other DNA sequences that code for the same CDR3. The chain couples TRBV18 to TRBJ1-1; 11 nucleotides agree with TRBD1. CDR3 size: 14 residues. Per germline, CDR1 KGHSH and CDR2 LQKENI. Trimming removed 3 bases from V and 5 bases from J; junction bases left unmatched: 2. The CDR3 nucleotides are TGTGCCAGCTCACCGGGGACAGGGGGAACTGAAGCTTTCTTT. This sequence encodes CASSPGTGGTEAFF. The full variable domain, rest sourced from reference TRBV18 and TRBJ1-1, is NAGVMQNPRHLVRRRGQEARLRCSPMKGHSHVYWYRQLPEEGLKFMVYLQKENIIDESGMPKERFSAEFPKEGPSILRIQQVVRGDSAAYFCASSPGTGGTEAFFGQGTRLTVV.

Details on this clone: Other nucleotide sequences in the sample specify the same CDR3. This chain uses TRBV6-5 with TRBJ2-1; D gene ambiguous. Germline V CDR1 and CDR2: MNHEY, SVGAGI. The CDR3 runs 13 residues. Trimming removed 2 bases from V and 4 bases from J, with 6 bases in between. The CDR3 DNA reads TGTGCCAGCAGTTACGACCGATACAATGAGCAGTTCTTC. Translation gives CASSYDRYNEQFF.

This clone showed up just a few times. The CDR3 region is CATRRQGTTDTQYF. In DNA, the CDR3 is TGTGCCACCCGAAGACAGGGGACCACAGATACGCAGTATTTT. The chain couples TRBV6-5 to TRBJ2-3; 8 nucleotides agree with TRBD1. Germline CDR1 MNHEY, CDR2 SVGAGI. This CDR3 is built from 14 residues. Germline trimming cut 10 bases from V and 2 bases from J; bases unmatched to any gene: 8.

The genes are TRBV28 and TRBJ2-3; D might be TRBD1 (5 bases). Germline loops: CDR1 MDHEN, CDR2 SYDVKM. This CDR3 spans 13 amino acids. Deletions cut 2 bases from V and 5 bases from J, with 8 bases between. The DNA of the CDR3 is TGTGCCAGCAGTTTACAGGGTCGAGATACGCAGTATTTT. This translates into CASSLQGRDTQYF.